The 25 T cell receptor beta chains below come from one sample, sequenced in a study of blood T cell repertoires in COVID-19. The repertoire was sequenced with immunoSEQ multiplex PCR; TCRdb's copy has only in-frame clones and lacks some. The sample includes about 240,000 clones, roughly 86% of them seen just once. The source material was peripheral blood. These receptors were taken from a woman in her 70s with active or convalescent COVID-19.

V usage is TRBV19 and J usage is TRBJ1-2; the D is unclear. Germline V gene sequence: CDR1 LNHDA, CDR2 SQIVND (reference sequence). There are 10 residues in the CDR3. With 8 bases removed from V and 7 bases from J, the gap between germline ends came to 8 bases. Here the CDR3 reads CASGGSGYTF. The CDR3 DNA reads TGTGCCAGTGGAGGGAGTGGCTACACCTTC.

This clone was observed a single time. The gene calls are TRBV6-6 and TRBJ2-3, with 10 positions matching TRBD2. V lost 6 bases to trimming and J lost 2 bases; unmatched junction nucleotides: 8. The CDR3 totals 16 residues. In germline, CDR1 is MNHNY, CDR2 SVGAGI (reference sequence). In DNA form, the CDR3 reads TGTGCCAGCAGCCCTCTAGCGGGGGCCCACACAGATACGCAGTATTTT. Protein product: CASSPLAGAHTDTQYF.

The chain's CDR3 is CASSLDHRTGDEKLFF. The DNA for the CDR3 is TGCGCCAGCAGCCTAGATCATCGGACAGGGGATGAAAAACTGTTTTTT. The chain joins TRBV4-3 to TRBJ1-4; TRBD1 agrees at 9 bases. Trimming cost V 4 bases and J 6 bases; bases outside gene matches: 9. The CDR3 runs to 16 residues. Germline V lookup: CDR1 LGHNA, CDR2 YSLEER.

The rearrangement links TRBV19 to TRBJ2-4; 8 bases fit TRBD1. CDR1 LNHDA and CDR2 SQIVND come from the germline V gene (reference sequence). The CDR3 sequence is 15 residues long. The ends lost 4 bases at V and 3 bases at J; junction bases unmatched: 5. CDR3 sequence reads: CASSTPGQVKNIQYF. CDR3 sequence (DNA): TGTGCCAGTAGTACCCCGGGACAGGTCAAAAACATTCAGTACTTC.

The genes are TRBV14 and TRBJ2-3; possibly TRBD2 for D (6 bases). The CDR3 extends over 14 amino acids. Germline CDR1 is SGHDN and CDR2 is FVKESK. Trimming left V 7 bases short and J 4 bases short, with 15 bases between. CDR3 in DNA: TGTGCCAGCAAACACCGGGGGTCAGCAGATACGCAGTATTTT. As protein: CASKHRGSADTQYF.

The chain is built from TRBV7-2 and TRBJ1-1, with 7 bases aligning to TRBD1. This CDR3 spans 15 amino acids. Unmatched junction bases numbered 17, after V lost 9 bases and J lost 7 bases. Per the germline V gene, CDR1 is SGHTA and CDR2 is FQGNSA. Here the CDR3 DNA reads TGTGCCAGTTCCCCCACCCTTACAGGGGCCGTTGAAGCTTTCTTT. It encodes CASSPTLTGAVEAFF.

The V call is TRBV7-2, the J call TRBJ1-2; maybe TRBD1 (6 bases). V was cut by 5 bases and J by 8 bases, with 21 bases left in between. The CDR3 totals 15 residues. CDR1 and CDR2 (germline): SGHTA, FQGNSA. In nucleotides, the CDR3 is TGTGCCAGCAGCCCTGGACAGTTAAATTGGGAAGGCTACACCTTC. Its translation is CASSPGQLNWEGYTF.

The chain is built from TRBV15 and TRBJ1-5, with no clear D. Germline CDR1 LNHNV, CDR2 YYDKDF (reference sequence). Trimming shortened V by 3 bases and J by 4 bases, and 4 bases separated the two germline ends. The CDR3 is 12 amino acids. The CDR3 DNA reads as TGTGCCACCAGCAGTCCTAATCAGCCCCAGCATTTT. Protein: CATSSPNQPQHF.

The V and J genes are TRBV6-5 and TRBJ1-6; 8 bases fit TRBD1. CDR1 and CDR2 (germline): MNHEY, SVGAGI. V lost 7 bases, J lost 7 bases, and 6 bases stayed unmatched. The CDR3 spans 14 residues. CDR3 bases: TGTGCCAGCACTCAACAGGGGGTCAATTCACCCCTCCACTTT. It encodes CASTQQGVNSPLHF.

The V call is TRBV18, the J call TRBJ1-2; 7 bases align to TRBD1. The CDR3 totals 14 residues. Germline V gives CDR1 KGHSH, CDR2 LQKENI. V was clipped by 4 bases and J by 1 base; unmatched bases: 3. CDR3 DNA sequence: TGTGCCAGCTCACGGACAGGAAGTAACTATGGCTACACCTTC. Translation gives CASSRTGSNYGYTF.

The V call is TRBV6-5, the J call TRBJ1-1; D uncertain. The CDR3 runs 12 residues. V was pared by 8 bases and J by 1 base, with 8 bases between. Germline assignment: CDR1 MNHEY and CDR2 SVGAGI. The DNA of the CDR3 is TGTGCCAGCCAACACCCGAACACTGAAGCTTTCTTT. Translating it yields CASQHPNTEAFF.

This rearrangement joins TRBV19 to TRBJ2-7; D remains unclear. This CDR3 comprises 14 residues. Germline V gene lookup returns CDR1 LNHDA and CDR2 SQIVND (reference sequence). V lost 3 bases and J 1 base, leaving 10 bases between the germline ends. CDR3 bases: TGTGCCAGTAGTATCTCTGCCCGGTCCTACGAGCAGTACTTC. Translating it yields CASSISARSYEQYF.

This clone came up a few times. The chain carries TRBV15 and TRBJ2-3; possibly TRBD1 for D (6 bases). The CDR3 runs to 15 residues. Germline V gives CDR1 LNHNV, CDR2 YYDKDF (reference sequence). V was shortened by 0 bases and J by 3 bases, with 10 bases between the two germline ends. This CDR3 reads CATSRDRGGTDTQYF. In DNA form, the CDR3 reads TGTGCCACCAGCAGAGATCGAGGGGGTACAGATACGCAGTATTTT. Based on the CDR3 plus reference TRBV15 and TRBJ2-3, the full variable domain is DAMVIQNPRYQVTQFGKPVTLSCSQTLNHNVMYWYQQKSSQAPKLLFHYYDKDFNNEADTPDNFQSRRPNTSFCFLDIRSPGLGDTAMYLCATSRDRGGTDTQYFGPGTRLTVL.

The chain couples TRBV7-6 to TRBJ1-2, with a weak D call TRBD1 (6 bases). V was pared by 1 base and J by 0 bases, with 12 bases between. In germline, CDR1 is SGHVS, CDR2 FNYEAQ. This CDR3 is 16 amino acids long. CDR3 sequence: CASSLEQGPSNYGYTF. The DNA for the CDR3 is TGTGCCAGCAGCTTAGAACAGGGCCCTTCTAACTATGGCTACACCTTC.

This chain uses TRBV29-1 with TRBJ2-2; tentatively, D is TRBD2 (5 bases). The V end was cut by 4 bases, the J end by 6 bases, with 12 bases between. CDR1 is SQVTM and CDR2 is ANQGSEA in the germline V gene. This CDR3 is 13 amino acids long. The CDR3 spells CSVGRGPPGELFF. CDR3 bases: TGCAGCGTTGGAAGAGGGCCCCCCGGGGAGCTGTTTTTT.

As DNA, the CDR3 is TGTGCCAGCAGGGATGGACAGGTGAACACTGAAGCTTTCTTT. It is translated as CASRDGQVNTEAFF. The genes are TRBV7-9 and TRBJ1-1; 7 bases map to TRBD1. J gave up 0 bases and V 6 bases, and 4 bases lay outside the gene matches. The CDR3 sequence is 14 residues long. The germline V gene has CDR1 SEHNR and CDR2 FQNEAQ (reference sequence).

This chain's CDR3 is CASSLAVTRASGDNTGELFF. Here the CDR3 DNA reads TGCGCCAGCAGCTTGGCCGTAACCCGGGCTAGCGGGGACAACACCGGGGAGCTGTTTTTT. V gene TRBV5-1 combines with J gene TRBJ2-2; 9 bases fit TRBD2. V gave up 0 bases and J gave up 2 bases; unmatched junction bases: 14. Germline V gene sequence: CDR1 SGHRS, CDR2 YFSETQ. The CDR3 is 20 amino acids.

CDR3 loop: CASTVANQPQHF. In nucleotides, the CDR3 is TGTGCCAGCACCGTAGCCAATCAGCCCCAGCATTTT. This sequence joins TRBV28 and TRBJ1-5; D not certain. The V gene lost 7 bases and the J gene lost 3 bases, with 7 bases spanning the gap. Germline V CDR1 and CDR2: MDHEN, SYDVKM. The CDR3 consists of 12 residues.

This chain connects TRBV5-4 to TRBJ2-3, with 13 positions matching TRBD2. Germline V gene sequence: CDR1 SGHNT, CDR2 YYREEE (reference sequence). V gave up 6 bases and J gave up 7 bases; unmatched junction bases: 5. The CDR3 loop spans 14 amino acids. The CDR3 nucleotides read TGTGCCAGCAAACTAGCGGGGGGGATAAATACGCAGTATTTT. It yields the protein CASKLAGGINTQYF. The complete variable domain, with remaining parts taken from reference TRBV5-4 and TRBJ2-3, reads ETGVTQSPTHLIKTRGQQVTLRCSSQSGHNTVSWYQQALGQGPQFIFQYYREEENGRGNFPPRFSGLQFPNYSSELNVNALELDDSALYLCASKLAGGINTQYFGPGTRLTVL.

The chain combines TRBV10-3 with TRBJ2-7, with D possibly matching TRBD1 (5 bases). V was clipped by 4 bases and J by 3 bases, with 13 bases between them. The CDR3 length is 14 residues. From germline, CDR1 is ENHRY and CDR2 SYGVKD. The CDR3 nucleotides are TGTGCCATCAGTGTACAGGCAGAAATCTACGAGCAGTACTTC. It is translated as CAISVQAEIYEQYF.

This chain links TRBV23-1 with TRBJ1-5; unclear D gene. TRBV23-1 counts as an open reading frame of uncertain function. The CDR3 sequence is 18 residues long. V was trimmed by 0 bases and J by 6 bases, leaving 21 bases between them. This CDR3 is CASSQSKCWPGRGQPQHF. The CDR3, as DNA: TGCGCCAGCAGTCAATCGAAATGTTGGCCGGGGAGAGGTCAGCCCCAGCATTTT.

CDR3 sequence (DNA): TGTGCCAGCAGCGTTGCTAGCGGGGCGTCCTACGAGCAGTACTTC. Residues: CASSVASGASYEQYF. The gene calls are TRBV9 and TRBJ2-7; 9 nucleotides agree with TRBD2. The germline V gene has CDR1 SGDLS and CDR2 YYNGEE. The V and J ends lost 2 bases and 1 base, in that order; junction bases with no gene match: 4. CDR3 length equals 15 residues.

V and J are TRBV7-2 and TRBJ2-3; D is unclear. The V gene's germline CDR1 is SGHTA and CDR2 FQGNSA. Trimming stripped 3 bases from V and 3 bases from J, with 10 bases between. The CDR3 runs to 14 residues. The CDR3 sequence is CASSFSGLTDTQYF. The CDR3 region has the DNA TGTGCCAGCAGCTTTTCCGGTCTAACAGATACGCAGTATTTT.

A word on this clone: This CDR3 is also generated by other DNA sequences in the sample. The J gene is TRBJ1-5, the V gene TRBV19, with 8 nucleotides matching TRBD1. Germline trimming cut 5 bases from V and 7 bases from J; bases unmatched to any gene: 4. Germline V lookup: CDR1 LNHDA, CDR2 SQIVND (reference sequence). The length of the CDR3 is 13 residues. The CDR3 coding sequence is TGTGCCAGTAGTGGACAGGGAGGCCAGCCCCAGCATTTT. Residues: CASSGQGGQPQHF. Together with reference TRBV19 and TRBJ1-5, the CDR3 gives the full variable domain: DGGITQSPKYLFRKEGQNVTLSCEQNLNHDAMYWYRQDPGQGLRLIYYSQIVNDFQKGDIAEGYSVSREKKESFPLTVTSAQKNPTAFYLCASSGQGGQPQHFGDGTRLSIL.

The chain is built from TRBV15 and TRBJ2-3; 7 bases are shared with TRBD2. This CDR3 spans 15 amino acids. The V gene end was trimmed by 1 base and the J gene end by 10 bases; junction bases not matched to a gene: 11. Germline CDR1 reads LNHNV; CDR2 reads YYDKDF (reference sequence). The CDR3, as DNA: TGTGCCACCAGCAGAGGCGGGGGTGGTCGGAATGCGCAGTATTTT. Translated: CATSRGGGGRNAQYF.